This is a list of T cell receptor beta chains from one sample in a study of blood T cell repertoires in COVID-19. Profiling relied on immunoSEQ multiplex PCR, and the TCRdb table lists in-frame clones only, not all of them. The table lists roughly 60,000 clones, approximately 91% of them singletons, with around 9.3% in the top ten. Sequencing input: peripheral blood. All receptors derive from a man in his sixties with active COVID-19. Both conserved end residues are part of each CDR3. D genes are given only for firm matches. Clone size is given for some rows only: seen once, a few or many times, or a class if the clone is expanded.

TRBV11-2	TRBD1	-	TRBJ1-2	CASSLWDEDRANYGYTF	TGTGCCAGCAGCTTATGGGATGAGGACAGGGCTAACTATGGCTACACCTTC
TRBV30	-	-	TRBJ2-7	CAWRRTDSYEQYF	TGTGCCTGGAGGAGGACAGACTCCTACGAGCAGTACTTC
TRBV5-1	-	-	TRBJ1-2	CASSLEPGLRSYTF	TGCGCCAGCAGCTTGGAGCCGGGTTTAAGGAGCTACACCTTC
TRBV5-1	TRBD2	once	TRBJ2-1	CASSRTSGGGYEQFF	TGCGCCAGCAGCAGGACTAGCGGAGGTGGTTATGAGCAGTTCTTC
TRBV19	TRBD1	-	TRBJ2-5	CASSRGTGGRETQYF	TGTGCCAGTAGTAGAGGGACAGGGGGCCGTGAGACCCAGTACTTC
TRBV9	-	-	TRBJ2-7	CASSVGTVDYEQYF	TGTGCCAGCAGCGTAGGGACTGTCGACTACGAGCAGTACTTC
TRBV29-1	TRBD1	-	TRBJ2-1	CSVYPGQGYNEQFF	TGCAGCGTTTATCCGGGACAGGGCTACAATGAGCAGTTCTTC
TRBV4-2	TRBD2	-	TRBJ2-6	CASSGTSGSPGANVLTF	TGTGCCAGCAGCGGGACTAGCGGGAGTCCCGGGGCCAACGTCCTGACTTTC
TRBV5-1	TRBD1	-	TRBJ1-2	CASSLGGQAGYTF	TGCGCCAGCAGCTTGGGGGGACAGGCAGGCTACACCTTC
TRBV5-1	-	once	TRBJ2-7	CASSFSGPPYEQYF	TGCGCCAGCAGCTTTAGTGGGCCCCCCTACGAGCAGTACTTC
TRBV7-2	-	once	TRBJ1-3	CASSPQQAISGNTIYF	TGTGCCAGCAGCCCCCAACAGGCTATCTCTGGAAACACCATATATTTT
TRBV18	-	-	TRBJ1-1	CASSPGPDLNTEAFF	TGTGCCAGCTCACCAGGGCCAGACCTAAACACTGAAGCTTTCTTT
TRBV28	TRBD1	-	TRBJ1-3	CASRGTGEGNTIYF	TGTGCCAGCAGGGGGACAGGGGAAGGAAACACCATATATTTT
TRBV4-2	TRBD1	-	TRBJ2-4	CATPKRDSVLAKNIQYF	TGTGCCACCCCCAAGAGGGACAGCGTGCTAGCCAAAAACATTCAGTACTTC
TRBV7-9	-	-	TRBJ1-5	CASSLGAGNQPQHF	TGTGCCAGCAGCTTGGGGGCTGGTAATCAGCCCCAGCATTTT
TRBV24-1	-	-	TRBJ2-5	CATSDSTIRGQETQYF	TGTGCCACCAGTGATTCGACGATCAGGGGACAAGAGACCCAGTACTTC
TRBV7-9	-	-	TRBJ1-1	CASSQQGNTEAFF	TGTGCCAGCAGCCAACAGGGAAACACTGAAGCTTTCTTT
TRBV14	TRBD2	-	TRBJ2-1	CASSQALAGGDNEQFF	TGTGCCAGCAGCCAAGCACTAGCGGGAGGAGACAATGAGCAGTTCTTC
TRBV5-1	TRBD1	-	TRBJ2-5	CASSLAATGAPETQYF	TGCGCCAGCAGCTTGGCCGCGACAGGGGCTCCAGAGACCCAGTACTTC
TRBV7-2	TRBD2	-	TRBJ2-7	CASSLRGGGSNEQYF	TGTGCCAGCAGCCTCCGGGGTGGCGGGAGCAACGAGCAGTACTTC
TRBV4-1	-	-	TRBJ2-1	CASSPYAGGREQFF	TGCGCCAGCAGCCCTTACGCCGGGGGACGTGAGCAGTTCTTC
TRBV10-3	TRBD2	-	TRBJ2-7	CATGTSGRAWYEQYF	TGTGCCACCGGGACTAGCGGGAGGGCCTGGTACGAGCAGTACTTC
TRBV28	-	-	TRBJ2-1	CASSIAASGGSYNEQFF	TGTGCCAGCAGTATAGCGGCCTCAGGCGGCTCCTACAATGAGCAGTTCTTC
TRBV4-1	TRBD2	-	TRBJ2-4	CASSPLLGGSKNIQYF	TGCGCCAGCAGCCCGTTATTGGGGGGGTCCAAAAACATTCAGTACTTC
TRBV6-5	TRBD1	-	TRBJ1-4	CASSKAEGAREKLFF	TGTGCCAGCAGTAAGGCGGAGGGGGCAAGGGAAAAACTGTTTTTT
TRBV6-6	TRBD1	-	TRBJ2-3	CASKGQGTGTDTQYF	TGTGCCAGCAAAGGACAGGGGACCGGCACAGATACGCAGTATTTT
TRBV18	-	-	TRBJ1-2	CASSPGQDYGYTF	TGTGCCAGCTCACCAGGCCAGGACTATGGCTACACCTTC
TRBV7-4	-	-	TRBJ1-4	CASSFKPLRVSRRANEKLFF	TGTGCCAGCAGCTTTAAGCCCCTCCGGGTCTCACGTCGGGCTAATGAAAAACTGTTTTTT
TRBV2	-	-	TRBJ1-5	CASSAGLADQPQHF	TGTGCCAGCAGTGCGGGACTGGCGGATCAGCCCCAGCATTTT
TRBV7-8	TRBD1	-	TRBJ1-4	CASSLFPGGREKLFF	TGTGCCAGCAGCTTATTCCCAGGGGGCCGGGAAAAACTGTTTTTT
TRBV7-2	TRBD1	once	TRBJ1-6	CASSIGQGNIYNSPLHF	TGTGCCAGCAGCATCGGACAGGGGAATATCTATAATTCACCCCTCCACTTT
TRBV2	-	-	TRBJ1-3	CASRASGNTIYF	TGTGCCAGCAGGGCCTCTGGAAACACCATATATTTT
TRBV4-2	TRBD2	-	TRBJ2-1	CASSQDRTGLAGENEQFF	TGTGCCAGCAGCCAAGATCGCACGGGACTAGCGGGAGAGAATGAGCAGTTCTTC
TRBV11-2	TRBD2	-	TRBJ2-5	CASTWGGQETQYF	TGTGCCAGCACCTGGGGAGGGCAGGAGACCCAGTACTTC
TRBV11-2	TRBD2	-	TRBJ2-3	CASRGLSGSADTQYF	TGTGCCAGCCGGGGCCTGAGCGGGAGTGCGGATACGCAGTATTTT
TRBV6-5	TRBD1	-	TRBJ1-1	CASDRVSGSTEAFF	TGTGCCAGCGACAGGGTGAGTGGGTCCACTGAAGCTTTCTTT
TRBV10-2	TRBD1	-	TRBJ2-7	CASSSVARGPEQYF	TGCGCCAGCAGTTCAGTCGCGAGGGGGCCCGAGCAGTACTTC
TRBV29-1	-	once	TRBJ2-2	CSVSPQVSGELFF	TGCAGCGTCTCACCACAGGTCAGCGGGGAGCTGTTTTTT
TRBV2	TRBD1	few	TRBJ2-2	CASSERGPNTGELFF	TGTGCCAGCAGTGAAAGGGGGCCCAACACCGGGGAGCTGTTTTTT
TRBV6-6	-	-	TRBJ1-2	CASREPEDGYGYTF	TGTGCCAGCAGGGAACCGGAGGACGGCTATGGCTACACCTTC
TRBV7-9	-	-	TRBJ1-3	CAGTGPSSGNTIYF	TGTGCCGGTACAGGTCCGAGCTCTGGAAACACCATATATTTT
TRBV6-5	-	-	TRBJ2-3	CASSYSLVRDTQYF	TGTGCCAGCAGTTACAGCCTAGTTAGAGATACGCAGTATTTT
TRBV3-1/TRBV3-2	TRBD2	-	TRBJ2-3	CASSGSGSTDTQYF	TGTGCCAGCAGCGGTAGCGGGAGCACAGATACGCAGTATTTT
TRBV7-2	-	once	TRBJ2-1	CASSSGTRSNEQFF	TGTGCCAGCAGCTCCGGGACTCGATCCAATGAGCAGTTCTTC
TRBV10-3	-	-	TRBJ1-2	CAISGEGLGNYGYTF	TGTGCCATCAGTGGGGAGGGGCTCGGGAACTATGGCTACACCTTC
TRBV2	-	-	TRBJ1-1	CASSRQAAEAFF	TGTGCCAGCAGCCGACAGGCCGCTGAAGCTTTCTTT
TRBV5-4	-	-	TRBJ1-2	CASSPPGVGYGYTF	TGTGCCAGCAGCCCCCCAGGGGTTGGCTATGGCTACACCTTC